This T cell receptor (beta chain) derives from a study of blood T cell repertoires in COVID-19. Overall study context: Nucleic acid was either cDNA or gDNA, and it came from T cells, B-cell-depleted T cells, or PBMCs.

Profiled with immunoSEQ multiplex PCR; TCRdb holds only in-frame clones, not every one. The table lists a few hundred thousand clones, approximately 89% of them singletons. The CDR3 runs 15 residues. Germline lookup yields CDR1 SGHDT and CDR2 YYEEEE. Trimming removed 6 bases from V and 2 bases from J, with 17 bases in between. This clone was counted a single time. The clonotype originates from a woman in her 50s with acute or convalescent COVID-19. Sequences were obtained from peripheral blood. This sequence joins TRBV5-6 and TRBJ1-2; tentative D call: TRBD1 (6 bases). This chain's CDR3 is CASTNGGPNNYGYTF. In nucleotides, the CDR3 is TGTGCCAGCACCAACGGGGGGCCCAACAACTATGGCTACACCTTC.